This T cell receptor beta chain emerged from a study of shared clonotypes between healthy human individuals. Germline values: CDR1 LNHNV, CDR2 YYDKDF (reference sequence). The CDR3 sequence is 13 residues long. Trimming at V came to 8 bases and at J to 3 bases, leaving 3 bases not matched to a gene. Sequencing was performed with immunoSEQ multiplex PCR; in TCRdb, only in-frame clones are kept and a portion is missing. The sample consists of about 2,500,000 clones, around 94% of them appearing once. This receptor was identified in a man aged 18 to 29 in good health. V usage is TRBV15 and J usage is TRBJ1-4; 7 nucleotides line up with TRBD1. Material for sequencing was naive CD4+ T cells sorted from blood. Subset: CD45RA+ positively selected. The CDR3 loop is CATAGGSNEKLFF. As DNA, the CDR3 is TGTGCCACCGCAGGGGGTTCTAATGAAAAACTGTTTTTT. Based on the CDR3 plus reference TRBV15 and TRBJ1-4, the full variable domain is DAMVIQNPRYQVTQFGKPVTLSCSQTLNHNVMYWYQQKSSQAPKLLFHYYDKDFNNEADTPDNFQSRRPNTSFCFLDIRSPGLGDTAMYLCATAGGSNEKLFFGSGTQLSVL.